This T cell receptor (beta chain) is from a study of identical twins. This clonotype was observed a few times. Each CDR3 protein is one row after TCRdb ran MiXCR on the 5' RACE reads. The table shows a few hundred thousand distinct CDR3 sequences, with approximately 17% occurring only once. CDR1 and CDR2 from the germline V gene are GTSNPN and SVGIG (reference sequence). This CDR3 region has 13 residues. The V gene lost 2 bases and the J gene lost 7 bases, with 14 bases spanning the gap. The receptor comes from a man aged 45-65 years in good health. The chain joins TRBV30 to TRBJ2-5; D ambiguous. The sequenced material came from naive T cells sorted from blood. The CDR3 region is CAWSPPSELTQYF. The CDR3 region has the DNA TGTGCCTGGAGTCCCCCCAGCGAGCTGACCCAGTACTTC.